A selection of T cell receptor beta chains follows, all from one sample in a study of blood T cell repertoires in COVID-19. The repertoire was sequenced with immunoSEQ multiplex PCR; TCRdb's copy has only in-frame clones and lacks some. The profile shows 250,000 to 300,000 clones, around 86% of them singletons. The sample consisted of peripheral blood. The origin of the receptors is a man between 18 and 29 years old with active or convalescent COVID-19. The CDR3 runs from the conserved cysteine through the conserved F or W. The D gene is left open where the match is weak. Not every row has a clone size; where given, it reads once, few, many or a size class.

>NA|TRBV11-3|NA|TRBJ2-5
CASSLDYQETQYF
TGTGCCAGCAGCTTAGACTACCAAGAGACCCAGTACTTC
>NA|TRBV7-9|NA|TRBJ1-3
CASSFPRSNTIYF
TGTGCCAGCAGCTTTCCGCGGAGCAACACCATATATTTT
>NA|TRBV24-1|TRBD1|TRBJ1-2
CATSPGQSPYGYTF
TGTGCCACCAGTCCGGGACAGTCGCCTTATGGCTACACCTTC
>NA|TRBV5-1|NA|TRBJ1-4
CASSLTLSATNEKLFF
TGCGCCAGCAGCTTGACTCTGAGTGCAACTAATGAAAAACTGTTTTTT
>NA|TRBV27|TRBD1|TRBJ2-5
CASSRTGVYETQYF
TGTGCCAGCAGCCGGACAGGGGTATATGAGACCCAGTACTTC
>few|TRBV29-1|NA|TRBJ2-7
CSVTNRTYEQYF
TGCAGCGTTACGAACAGGACCTACGAGCAGTACTTC
>NA|TRBV23-1|NA|TRBJ2-3
CASSPGADTQYF
TGCGCCAGCAGTCCCGGGGCAGATACGCAGTATTTT
>NA|TRBV19|NA|TRBJ2-3
CASSGQGDTQYF
TGTGCCAGCAGCGGGCAGGGAGATACGCAGTATTTT
>NA|TRBV12-3/TRBV12-4|NA|TRBJ1-5
CASSFLSQPQHF
TGTGCCAGCAGTTTCCTTAGCCAGCCCCAGCATTTT
>NA|TRBV28|NA|TRBJ2-5
CASSSPTPGGSMETQYF
TGTGCCAGCAGTTCACCAACCCCCGGGGGTTCTATGGAGACCCAGTACTTC
>NA|TRBV3-1/TRBV3-2|TRBD1|TRBJ1-5
CASSQYIPGQGGNQPQHF
TGTGCCAGCAGCCAATATATCCCGGGACAGGGAGGCAATCAGCCCCAGCATTTT
>NA|TRBV5-1|TRBD2|TRBJ2-1
CASSTLAAGDYNEQFF
TGCGCCAGCAGTACTCTTGCAGCGGGAGATTACAATGAGCAGTTCTTC
>NA|TRBV6-5|NA|TRBJ2-3
CASAPYSVPDTQYF
TGTGCCAGCGCCCCCTACTCCGTGCCAGATACGCAGTATTTT
>NA|TRBV6-5|NA|TRBJ2-7
CASSSGSLSYEQYF
TGTGCCAGCAGCTCGGGATCGCTCTCCTACGAGCAGTACTTC
>NA|TRBV5-3|NA|TRBJ2-5
CARSLARDGGSKTQYF
TGTGCCAGAAGCTTGGCCCGAGATGGCGGCAGCAAGACCCAGTACTTC
>NA|TRBV5-1|NA|TRBJ2-1
CASSLQRASYNEQFF
TGCGCCAGCAGCTTACAGAGGGCGAGCTACAATGAGCAGTTCTTC
>NA|TRBV6-1|TRBD1|TRBJ1-6
CASSEDRQGKASPLHF
TGTGCCAGCAGTGAAGATAGACAGGGAAAGGCGTCACCCCTCCACTTT
>NA|TRBV5-6|NA|TRBJ2-3
CASSSWGSGTTSTDTQYF
TGTGCCAGCAGCTCTTGGGGGAGCGGGACAACTAGCACAGATACGCAGTATTTT
>NA|TRBV3-1/TRBV3-2|TRBD1|TRBJ1-2
CASSQEDRDYGYTF
TGTGCCAGCAGCCAAGAGGACAGGGACTATGGCTACACCTTC
>NA|TRBV18|TRBD1|TRBJ1-1
CASSGGQGNTEAFF
TGTGCCAGCTCCGGTGGACAGGGGAACACTGAAGCTTTCTTT
>NA|TRBV5-4|NA|TRBJ1-6
CASAIFGVRAPLHF
TGTGCCAGCGCGATCTTTGGGGTCAGGGCACCCCTCCACTTT
>NA|TRBV3-1/TRBV3-2|NA|TRBJ1-2
CASSHAATIHGYTF
TGTGCCAGCAGCCACGCGGCAACCATCCATGGCTACACCTTC
>once|TRBV28|TRBD2|TRBJ2-7
CASSLLSSGGRYEQYF
TGTGCCAGCAGTTTATTGTCTAGCGGGGGCCGCTACGAGCAGTACTTC
>once|TRBV9|NA|TRBJ1-5
CASSVTGISNQPQHF
TGTGCCAGCAGCGTAACGGGAATTAGCAATCAGCCCCAGCATTTT
>NA|TRBV14|TRBD1|TRBJ1-2
CASSQDTGQDAYTF
TGTGCCAGCAGCCAAGATACGGGACAGGACGCCTACACCTTC
>NA|TRBV7-2|TRBD2|TRBJ2-7
CASSPRPGTSGLYEQYF
TGTGCCAGCAGCCCTCGACCCGGGACTAGCGGCCTATACGAGCAGTACTTC
>NA|TRBV19|NA|TRBJ1-1
CAIRRGTEAFF
TGTGCCATCCGAAGGGGGACTGAAGCTTTCTTT
>NA|TRBV11-3|TRBD1|TRBJ2-3
CASSSRRGPGQYF
TGTGCCAGCAGCTCACGTAGGGGGCCGGGGCAGTATTTT
>NA|TRBV6-5|TRBD1|TRBJ1-6
CASSYSTGTGESPLHF
TGTGCCAGCAGTTACTCGACTGGGACAGGGGAATCACCCCTCCACTTT
>once|TRBV10-3|NA|TRBJ2-7
CAINRDSSYEQYF
TGTGCCATCAACCGGGACTCCAGCTACGAGCAGTACTTC
>NA|TRBV7-3|NA|TRBJ2-3
CASSPTSLRTDTQYF
TGTGCCAGCAGCCCGACTAGTTTACGCACAGATACGCAGTATTTT
>NA|TRBV6-5|TRBD1|TRBJ1-1
CASSRDRGVTEAFF
TGTGCCAGCAGTAGGGACAGGGGCGTCACTGAAGCTTTCTTT
>NA|TRBV2|TRBD1|TRBJ2-3
CASRITGGTDTQYF
TGTGCCAGCAGGATAACAGGGGGCACAGATACGCAGTATTTT
>NA|TRBV4-2|NA|TRBJ2-2
CASSQDDGTPGELFF
TGTGCCAGCAGCCAAGATGATGGTACTCCCGGGGAGCTGTTTTTT
>once|TRBV19|NA|TRBJ2-4
CASSIAALAKNIQYF
TGTGCCAGTAGTATTGCAGCGCTAGCCAAAAACATTCAGTACTTC
>NA|TRBV2|TRBD1|TRBJ2-7
CASRQGTDPNEQYF
TGTGCCAGCAGACAGGGGACCGACCCTAATGAGCAGTACTTC
>NA|TRBV7-6|NA|TRBJ2-1
CASSAGQHGEQFF
TGTGCCAGCAGCGCCGGACAGCATGGTGAGCAGTTCTTC
>NA|TRBV2|NA|TRBJ2-7
CASLWSSYEQYF
TGTGCCAGCCTATGGTCCTCCTACGAGCAGTACTTC
>NA|TRBV5-6|NA|TRBJ1-4
CASSPQGEKLFF
TGTGCCAGCAGCCCCCAGGGTGAAAAACTGTTTTTT
>NA|TRBV9|TRBD2|TRBJ2-3
CASSTLAGVLTQYF
TGTGCCAGCTCGACCTTAGCGGGAGTACTTACGCAGTATTTT
>NA|TRBV9|NA|TRBJ2-1
CASSAGSANEQFF
TGTGCCAGCAGCGCCGGGAGTGCTAATGAGCAGTTCTTC
>NA|TRBV5-4|NA|TRBJ1-1
CASSFSIRDRAFF
TGTGCCAGCAGCTTTTCTATCAGGGATCGCGCTTTCTTT
>NA|TRBV5-1|NA|TRBJ1-4
CASSLSGLSNEKLFF
TGCGCCAGCAGCTTGTCGGGGTTGTCTAATGAAAAACTGTTTTTT
>NA|TRBV27|NA|TRBJ1-2
CASSSDFGYGYTF
TGTGCCAGCAGTTCCGACTTCGGATATGGCTACACCTTC
>NA|TRBV5-1|TRBD1|TRBJ2-3
CASSSGTVNTQYF
TGCGCCAGCAGCTCCGGGACAGTGAATACGCAGTATTTT
>NA|TRBV2|TRBD1|TRBJ2-2
CASGTGVTGELFF
TGTGCCAGCGGGACAGGGGTTACCGGGGAGCTGTTTTTT
>NA|TRBV6-5|NA|TRBJ1-6
CATVEGSPGSPLHF
TGTGCCACGGTAGAGGGCTCCCCCGGATCACCCCTCCACTTT
>NA|TRBV9|NA|TRBJ2-3
CARSGGGGSTDTQYF
TGTGCCCGCAGCGGAGGGGGGGGTAGCACAGATACGCAGTATTTT
>NA|TRBV28|NA|TRBJ1-2
CASSFAEFGKMINYGYTF
TGTGCCAGCAGTTTTGCAGAGTTCGGGAAAATGATAAACTATGGCTACACCTTC
>few|TRBV6-2/TRBV6-3|TRBD1|TRBJ2-1
CASSSTGGQFF
TGTGCCAGCAGTTCCACAGGGGGTCAGTTCTTC